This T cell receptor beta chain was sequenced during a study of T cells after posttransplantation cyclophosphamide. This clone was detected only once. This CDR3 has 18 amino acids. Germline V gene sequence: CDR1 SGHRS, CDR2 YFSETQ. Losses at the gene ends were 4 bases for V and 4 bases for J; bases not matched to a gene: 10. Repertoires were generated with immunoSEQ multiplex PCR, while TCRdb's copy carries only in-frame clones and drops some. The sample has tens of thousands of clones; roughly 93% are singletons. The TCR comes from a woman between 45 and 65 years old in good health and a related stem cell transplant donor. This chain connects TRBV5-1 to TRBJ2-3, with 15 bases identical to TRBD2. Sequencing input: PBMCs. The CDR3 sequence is CASSLGTSGRTGADTQYF. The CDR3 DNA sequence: TGCGCCAGCAGCCTAGGGACTAGCGGGAGGACGGGAGCAGATACGCAGTATTTT.